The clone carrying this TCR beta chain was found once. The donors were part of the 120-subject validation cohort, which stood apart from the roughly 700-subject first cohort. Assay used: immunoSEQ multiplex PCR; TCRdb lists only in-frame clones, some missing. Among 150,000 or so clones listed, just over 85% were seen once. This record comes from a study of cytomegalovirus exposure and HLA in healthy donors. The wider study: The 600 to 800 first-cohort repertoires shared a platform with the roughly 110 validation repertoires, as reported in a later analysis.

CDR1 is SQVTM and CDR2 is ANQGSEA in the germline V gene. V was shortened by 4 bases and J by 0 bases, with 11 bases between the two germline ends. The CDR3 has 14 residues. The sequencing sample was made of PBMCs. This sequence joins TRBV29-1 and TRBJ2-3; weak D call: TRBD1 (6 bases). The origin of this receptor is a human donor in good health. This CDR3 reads CSVAGTYSTDTQYF. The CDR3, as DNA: TGCAGCGTTGCCGGGACATACAGCACAGATACGCAGTATTTT.